This T cell receptor beta chain was profiled in a study of CD8 T cells in cerebrospinal fluid in Alzheimer's disease. There are 16 residues in the CDR3. The germline V gene encodes CDR1 LGHNA and CDR2 YSLEER. This clonotype is deemed medium-sized by its frequency. TCRdb re-called the 10x single-cell sequencing reads and gives one entry per CDR3 protein, without DNA. Its listing shows 850 to 1,200 distinct CDR3 sequences. The specimen was cerebrospinal fluid. The V gene is TRBV4-3, the J gene TRBJ2-3; TCRdb names TRBD1, which stays unverified in the absence of DNA. The source of this sequence is a human donor in good health. The CDR3 sequence is CASSQEARGLLDTQYF.